This T cell receptor beta chain derives from a study of CD8+ T cells in alopecia areata. On the study more broadly: Dosing with tofacitinib proceeded for 6 to 18 months, followed by 6 months off drug. Affected scalp percentage gauged treated patients' severity. Notes on the study in general: Persistence of many expanded lesional clones was seen in scalp and blood during tofacitinib. Lesional scalp displayed greater clonality than normal scalp, most notably in alopecia totalis/universalis.

Following RNA extraction, reverse transcription yielded cDNA that acted as the sequencing template. Sequencing used immunoSEQ multiplex PCR; TCRdb keeps in-frame clones, though not all of them. The table has approximately 150,000 clones, about 60% seen once; the top ten hold 13% to 15%. A note on this clone: Its antigen is not identified.

Treatment indicated: oral pan-JAK inhibitor, 5-10 mg twice daily. The germline V gene has CDR1 KGHSH and CDR2 LQKENI. The CDR3 consists of 15 residues. Deletions cut 1 base from V and 0 bases from J, with 7 bases between. Sample: CD4+ T cells sorted from blood, taken at week 24, from a patient treated with tofacitinib. The chain carries TRBV18 and TRBJ2-1; possibly TRBD1 or TRBD2 for D (5 bases each). This sequence originates from a human donor with alopecia areata. CDR3 coding DNA: TGTGCCAGCTCACCACGGGACCACTCCTACAATGAGCAGTTCTTC. This translates into CASSPRDHSYNEQFF. The full variable domain, in which reference TRBV18 and TRBJ2-1 provide the parts outside the CDR3, is NAGVMQNPRHLVRRRGQEARLRCSPMKGHSHVYWYRQLPEEGLKFMVYLQKENIIDESGMPKERFSAEFPKEGPSILRIQQVVRGDSAAYFCASSPRDHSYNEQFFGPGTRLTVL.